The clone carrying this TCR beta chain was observed once. Other DNA sequences of this sample code for an identical CDR3. This sample is part of a study of shared clonotypes between healthy human individuals. Naive CD8 cells lacked CD45RO, underwent positive selection for CCR7 and left out terminally differentiated effector memory CD45RA+ cells. For sorted subsets, 150 to 200 ng DNA per replicate equaled around 30,000 T cell genomes. TCRdb's copy holds only in-frame clones and misses some; the assay was immunoSEQ multiplex PCR. The sample comprises 800,000 to 950,000 clones, just over 95% of which are singletons, and about 0.25% rests with the top ten. The germline gives CDR1 SGHVS, CDR2 FQNEAQ. CDR3 length equals 17 residues. V lost 5 bases and J lost 2; bases outside the gene matches: 7.

V gene TRBV7-8 combines with J gene TRBJ2-3; the match to TRBD2 covers 13 bases. This receptor was obtained from a man aged 25-45 years in good health. Sequences were obtained from naive CD8+ T cells sorted from blood. CDR3 sequence: CASSPLAGGELTDTQYF. The DNA for the CDR3 is TGTGCCAGCAGCCCACTAGCGGGAGGGGAACTCACAGATACGCAGTATTTT.